This T cell receptor beta chain was sequenced during a study of cytomegalovirus exposure and HLA in healthy donors. General study points: Later analysis associated a missense DCLRE1C variant with TCR beta V- and J-gene trimming. A prior analysis recorded that most TCR beta V segments were productive about 87% or about 30% of the time. Most of the CMV-associated TCR beta chains (in a later analysis) appeared to be HLA-restricted.

Each donor was healthy, and each was a bone marrow donor. This CDR3 comprises 18 residues. In germline, CDR1 is SQVTM, CDR2 ANQGSEA. With 1 base clipped from V and 6 bases from J, the junction kept 16 bases outside the gene matches. The PCR used 60 Vbeta and 13 Jbeta primers. The data were produced by immunoSEQ multiplex PCR, yet TCRdb's version contains in-frame clones alone and is incomplete. The sample lists about 150,000 clones; approximately 83% were seen once. Of note for this clone: Antigen: not known.

Sequencing used PBMCs. The source of this sequence is a boy younger than 10 in good health and CMV-seronegative. The V and J genes are TRBV29-1 and TRBJ2-3, with TRBD2 matching 10 bases. The CDR3: CSVEGQLAGVRWEDTQYF. The DNA for the CDR3 is TGCAGCGTTGAAGGGCAGCTAGCGGGAGTAAGATGGGAGGATACGCAGTATTTT.